The 4 T cell receptor beta chains reported below all come from one sample, sequenced in a study of OX40 agonist ivuxolimab in advanced cancers. Method: immunoSEQ multiplex PCR; TCRdb's copy keeps in-frame clones and lacks some. The table shows around 12,000 clones, with 82% occurring only once. The specimen comprised CD4+ or CD8+ T cells sorted from blood, sampled in a trial of the OX40 agonist ivuxolimab. Receptors were obtained from an adult with an advanced solid tumor such as melanoma, head and neck, liver or kidney cancer.

The chain recombines TRBV6-5 with TRBJ2-7, with D unclear. Germline CDR1 is MNHEY and CDR2 is SVGAGI. Trimming took 0 bases from V and 6 from J, leaving 9 bases between them. This CDR3 region has 13 residues. Here the CDR3 DNA reads TGTGCCAGCAGTTACTCGGCCGGGCGCGAGCAGTACTTC. Translation gives CASSYSAGREQYF.

The chain has TRBV5-6 and TRBJ2-1; D not certain. Trimming cost V 1 base and J 4 bases, with 9 bases left between them. Germline loops: CDR1 SGHDT, CDR2 YYEEEE. The CDR3 covers 14 residues. In DNA form, the CDR3 reads TGTGCCAGCAGCTTGTTAATTGAGTACAATGAGCAGTTCTTC. Its translation is CASSLLIEYNEQFF.

This chain links TRBV6-5 with TRBJ1-6; D unclear. CDR1 is MNHEY and CDR2 is SVGAGI in the germline V gene. The CDR3 consists of 14 residues. Trimming cost V 6 bases and J 10 bases, with 16 bases left between them. The CDR3 region is CASSSDSPGSPLHF. CDR3 coding DNA: TGTGCCAGCAGCTCCGACTCCCCGGGGTCACCCCTCCACTTT.

The chain joins TRBV6-5 to TRBJ2-2, with TRBD2 matching 7 bases. CDR1 is MNHEY and CDR2 is SVGAGI in the germline V gene. Germline trimming cut 6 bases from V and 5 bases from J; bases unmatched to any gene: 9. The CDR3 is made up of 15 amino acids. Here the CDR3 DNA reads TGTGCCAGCAGATTCCGGGACTACCAAACCGGGGAGCTGTTTTTT. Its protein product is CASRFRDYQTGELFF.